A single sample gave rise to the 30 T cell receptor beta chains below, sequenced in a study of graft-versus-host responses after intestinal transplantation. Generated by immunoSEQ multiplex PCR, the TCRdb table keeps only in-frame clones and is missing some. The repertoire holds 80,000 to 90,000 clones, with more than 90% as singletons. The antigens of these receptors remain unknown. This specimen was unstimulated CD4+ T cells sorted from spleen or lymph node cells, taken before intestinal transplant. These receptors were collected from a human donor who received an intestinal transplant.

The chain combines TRBV19 with TRBJ1-5, with a tentative D call TRBD1 (6 bases). V was trimmed by 6 bases and J by 2 bases, leaving 23 bases between them. The germline CDR1 and CDR2 sequences are LNHDA and SQIVND (reference sequence). This CDR3 comprises 18 residues. The CDR3: CASSLLSQGTIGNQPQHF. The CDR3 nucleotides read TGTGCCAGTAGCTTACTATCACAGGGAACGATTGGCAATCAGCCCCAGCATTTT. The full variable domain, in which reference TRBV19 and TRBJ1-5 provide the parts outside the CDR3, is DGGITQSPKYLFRKEGQNVTLSCEQNLNHDAMYWYRQDPGQGLRLIYYSQIVNDFQKGDIAEGYSVSREKKESFPLTVTSAQKNPTAFYLCASSLLSQGTIGNQPQHFGDGTRLSIL.

V gene TRBV7-8 combines with J gene TRBJ1-1, with D hard to call. Germline V CDR1 and CDR2: SGHVS, FQNEAQ. With 0 bases removed from V and 7 bases from J, the gap between germline ends came to 9 bases. This CDR3 is 13 amino acids long. The CDR3 here is CASSLAGSGEAFF. CDR3 in DNA: TGTGCCAGCAGCTTAGCAGGATCGGGTGAAGCTTTCTTT. Using reference TRBV7-8 and TRBJ1-1 for the parts outside the CDR3, the full variable domain is GAGVSQSPRYKVAKRGQDVALRCDPISGHVSLFWYQQALGQGPEFLTYFQNEAQLDKSGLPSDRFFAERPEGSVSTLKIQRTQQEDSAVYLCASSLAGSGEAFFGQGTRLTVV.

The chain uses TRBV28 and TRBJ2-3, with 8 bases matching TRBD2. Trimming at V came to 7 bases and at J to 6 bases, leaving 12 bases not matched to a gene. CDR1 is MDHEN, CDR2 SYDVKM, per germline. The CDR3 sequence is 15 residues long. The CDR3 loop is CASTDASGPPDTQYF. In nucleotides, the CDR3 is TGTGCCAGCACCGATGCTAGCGGGCCGCCGGATACGCAGTATTTT. Full variable domain (remainder filled in from reference TRBV28 and TRBJ2-3): DVKVTQSSRYLVKRTGEKVFLECVQDMDHENMFWYRQDPGLGLRLIYFSYDVKMKEKGDIPEGYSVSREKKERFSLILESASTNQTSMYLCASTDASGPPDTQYFGPGTRLTVL.

The chain recombines TRBV6-1 with TRBJ2-1, with TRBD1 as a possible D gene (5 bases). This CDR3 is built from 18 residues. The V gene's germline CDR1 is MNHNS and CDR2 SASEGT. V was clipped by 4 bases and J by 0 bases, with 19 bases between them. The CDR3 DNA is TGTGCCAGCAGTGGCCGCCTGGGGCGGACGAGCTCCTACAATGAGCAGTTCTTC. Its translation: CASSGRLGRTSSYNEQFF.

This chain joins TRBV12-5 and TRBJ2-1; TRBD2 aligns across 7 bases. Germline lookup yields CDR1 LGHNT and CDR2 FRNRAP. The CDR3 contains 15 residues. V trimming: 4 bases; J trimming: 5 bases; junction bases outside the gene matches: 8. The chain's CDR3 is CASGSQRGFHNEQFF. Here the CDR3 DNA reads TGTGCTAGTGGTTCCCAGCGGGGCTTCCACAATGAGCAGTTCTTC.

This clone came up once. The chain uses TRBV7-9 and TRBJ2-5; D perhaps matches TRBD1 (5 bases). From germline, CDR1 is SEHNR and CDR2 FQNEAQ (reference sequence). The CDR3 loop spans 14 amino acids. The ends were cut back, 6 bases at V and 2 bases at J, with 13 bases in the middle. This chain's CDR3 is CASSHPGQQETQYF. For the CDR3, the DNA is TGTGCCAGCAGTCACCCAGGGCAGCAAGAGACCCAGTACTTC.

The CDR3 DNA follows: TGTGCCAGCAGTGGCCGTATGACAGGGTACTACGAGCAGTACTTC. Amino acids: CASSGRMTGYYEQYF. The V and J genes are TRBV6-1 and TRBJ2-7; 7 bases match TRBD1. Losses at the gene ends were 4 bases for V and 3 bases for J; bases not matched to a gene: 9. This CDR3 spans 15 amino acids. From germline, CDR1 is MNHNS and CDR2 SASEGT.

This chain links TRBV6-6 with TRBJ1-1; D unresolved. CDR3 size: 15 residues. Germline assignment: CDR1 MNHNY and CDR2 SVGAGI (reference sequence). Trimming took 2 bases from V and 0 from J, leaving 10 bases between them. The CDR3 DNA reads TGTGCCAGCAGTTACGAGGGCACTTTGAACACTGAAGCTTTCTTT. This gives the protein CASSYEGTLNTEAFF.

V usage is TRBV7-9 and J usage is TRBJ2-2, with D possibly being TRBD2 (6 bases). The germline V and J ends were trimmed by 2 bases and 4 bases, with 14 bases remaining between them. The germline CDR1 and CDR2 sequences are SEHNR and FQNEAQ (reference sequence). CDR3 size: 16 residues. CDR3 residues: CASSLWTGEGTGELFF. DNA for the CDR3: TGTGCCAGCAGCTTATGGACGGGAGAGGGCACCGGGGAGCTGTTTTTT.

The V and J genes are TRBV5-1 and TRBJ2-7; D perhaps matches TRBD2 (6 bases). Germline CDR1 SGHRS, CDR2 YFSETQ. The V end lost 0 bases, the J end lost 2 bases, and 15 bases lay between the germline ends. CDR3 size: 16 residues. The CDR3 loop reads CASSLGVSGGAYEQYF. CDR3 bases: TGCGCCAGCAGCTTGGGAGTGTCCGGGGGAGCCTACGAGCAGTACTTC. The full variable domain, rest sourced from reference TRBV5-1 and TRBJ2-7, is KAGVTQTPRYLIKTRGQQVTLSCSPISGHRSVSWYQQTPGQGLQFLFEYFSETQRNKGNFPGRFSGRQFSNSRSEMNVSTLELGDSALYLCASSLGVSGGAYEQYFGPGTRLTVT.

V and J are TRBV7-9 and TRBJ2-5; D is ambiguous. The CDR3 consists of 15 residues. Germline loops: CDR1 SEHNR, CDR2 FQNEAQ (reference sequence). Trimming took off 5 bases at V and 0 bases at J, with 13 bases between the two ends. CDR3 sequence: CASSQRAPHQETQYF. The CDR3 nucleotides read TGTGCCAGCAGCCAACGGGCCCCGCACCAAGAGACCCAGTACTTC.

CDR3 residues: CASSSRNRVKIENYGYTF. The DNA of the CDR3 is TGTGCCAGCAGTTCCCGAAACAGGGTGAAAATCGAAAACTATGGCTACACCTTC. The chain joins TRBV27 to TRBJ1-2; a weak D match, TRBD1 (6 bases). With 4 bases removed from V and 2 bases from J, the gap between germline ends came to 23 bases. The CDR3 loop spans 18 amino acids. Germline CDR1 and CDR2: MNHEY and SMNVEV (reference sequence).

The chain combines TRBV15 with TRBJ1-1; tentative D call: TRBD1 (5 bases). The CDR3 runs to 15 residues. CDR1 and CDR2 (germline): LNHNV, YYDKDF (reference sequence). Trimming stripped 0 bases from V and 1 base from J, with 9 bases between. In nucleotides, the CDR3 is TGTGCCACCAGCAGAGATGGGGGATGGAACACTGAAGCTTTCTTT. Its protein product is CATSRDGGWNTEAFF.

This clone was counted a few times. The chain carries TRBV5-8 and TRBJ1-3; unclear D gene. Trimming removed 2 bases from V and 4 bases from J, with 13 bases in between. CDR1 is SGHTS, CDR2 YDEGEE, per germline. This CDR3 region has 15 residues. This chain's CDR3 is CASSFRSGAGNTIYF. The CDR3 coding sequence is TGTGCCAGCAGCTTTAGGTCAGGAGCCGGAAACACCATATATTTT.

The chain employs TRBV6-1 and TRBJ1-1; no reliable D call. V lost 2 bases to trimming and J lost 3 bases, with 10 bases between them. Germline V CDR1 and CDR2: MNHNS, SASEGT. The CDR3 has 14 amino acids. The CDR3 coding sequence is TGTGCCAGCAGTGAATCAAGGCCCCACACTGAAGCTTTCTTT. Protein product: CASSESRPHTEAFF.

CDR3 loop: CASKRDNTDTQYF. DNA of the CDR3: TGTGCCAGCAAGCGGGACAACACAGATACGCAGTATTTT. The chain carries TRBV6-5 and TRBJ2-3, with D maybe TRBD2 (7 bases). The V end lost 7 bases, the J end lost 2 bases, and 10 bases lay between the germline ends. This CDR3 region has 13 residues. Germline V gene lookup returns CDR1 MNHEY and CDR2 SVGAGI.

V gene TRBV14 combines with J gene TRBJ2-7, with TRBD1 matching 7 bases. The V gene's germline CDR1 is SGHDN and CDR2 FVKESK. V was clipped by 11 bases and J by 1 base; unmatched bases: 11. The CDR3 is made up of 14 amino acids. DNA for the CDR3: TGTGCCGGTCGACAGGGAATCATTTCCTACGAGCAGTACTTC. Encoded protein: CAGRQGIISYEQYF.

This clone appeared a single time. This rearrangement joins TRBV10-3 to TRBJ2-5, with D perhaps TRBD2 (6 bases). The DNA end is a closer match to TRBJ2-7, so the J assignment may be wrong. This CDR3 region has 14 residues. Germline V gene sequence: CDR1 ENHRY, CDR2 SYGVKD. CDR3 bases: TGTGCCATCAGTGAGTCAAGGAGGACTAACGAGCAGTACTTC. Its translation: CAISESRRTNEQYF.

J is TRBJ2-2 and V is TRBV6-1; D not resolved. CDR1 is MNHNS, CDR2 SASEGT, per germline. V shed 7 bases and J shed 9 bases, with 18 bases lying between them. This CDR3 comprises 14 residues. DNA for the CDR3: TGTGCCAGCACCCGAGATGAGGAATACCGGGAGCTGTTTTTT. Translated, it gives CASTRDEEYRELFF.

This rearrangement joins TRBV6-1 to TRBJ1-4; TRBD1 matches 10 bases. Germline-derived CDR1 and CDR2 are MNHNS and SASEGT. V was clipped by 5 bases and J by 6 bases; unmatched bases: 6. The CDR3 loop spans 15 amino acids. CDR3 in DNA: TGTGCCAGCAGTCTGACAGGGGGCAAGTATGAAAAACTGTTTTTT. The encoded protein is CASSLTGGKYEKLFF.

This rearrangement joins TRBV25-1 to TRBJ2-7; D tentatively reads TRBD1 or TRBD2 (5 bases each). The CDR3 has 15 amino acids. V was pared by 4 bases and J by 3 bases, with 16 bases between. Germline CDR1 is MGHDK and CDR2 is SYGVNS. CDR3: CASSAAGQGHYEQYF. CDR3 bases: TGTGCCAGCAGTGCCGCGGGTCAGGGCCACTACGAGCAGTACTTC.

V is TRBV7-2 and J is TRBJ1-1; 9 nucleotides align to TRBD1. J was trimmed by 6 bases and V by 5 bases; bases with no gene match: 13. CDR1 and CDR2 (germline): SGHTA, FQGNSA. CDR3 size: 16 residues. Here the CDR3 DNA reads TGTGCCAGCAGCGTAGTATCGCCGGGACAGGGAGCTGAAGCTTTCTTT. Its protein product is CASSVVSPGQGAEAFF.

V gene TRBV28 combines with J gene TRBJ2-2, with TRBD1 as a possible D gene (6 bases). In germline, CDR1 is MDHEN, CDR2 SYDVKM. The CDR3 loop spans 15 amino acids. Trimming stripped 6 bases from V and 4 bases from J, with 15 bases between. CDR3 sequence (DNA): TGTGCCAGCAGGATACAGGGATTGGGCACCGGGGAGCTGTTTTTT. It yields the protein CASRIQGLGTGELFF.

The J gene is TRBJ2-3, the V gene TRBV27; 10 bases agree with TRBD2. The germline CDR1 and CDR2 sequences are MNHEY and SMNVEV (reference sequence). V dropped 5 bases and J dropped 1; count of bases not matched to a gene: 9. The CDR3 has 17 amino acids. CDR3 residues: CASSEDSGTSGTDTQYF. The CDR3 DNA reads as TGTGCCAGCAGTGAGGACTCCGGGACTAGCGGCACAGATACGCAGTATTTT.

The genes are TRBV6-1 and TRBJ2-5; unclear D gene. Germline V CDR1 and CDR2: MNHNS, SASEGT. The CDR3 is 13 residues long. Trimming took off 7 bases at V and 2 bases at J, with 11 bases between the two ends. Written as DNA, the CDR3 is TGTGCCAGCACCTTACAACTACAAGAGACCCAGTACTTC. Translated, it gives CASTLQLQETQYF.

This clone was picked up one time. V usage is TRBV27 and J usage is TRBJ2-1, with TRBD1 matching 10 bases. This CDR3 spans 16 amino acids. Germline assignment: CDR1 MNHEY and CDR2 SMNVEV (reference sequence). Trimming at V came to 1 base and at J to 5 bases, leaving 5 bases not matched to a gene. CDR3 bases: TGTGCCAGCAGTTTATGGCTGGACAGGGGGGACAATGAGCAGTTCTTC. It encodes CASSLWLDRGDNEQFF.

This clone occurred once. This sequence joins TRBV4-2 and TRBJ1-4; no firm D call. Per the germline V gene, CDR1 is LGHNA and CDR2 is YNFKEQ. This CDR3 has 15 residues. With 0 bases removed from V and 1 base from J, the gap between germline ends came to 6 bases. The CDR3 is CASSQDTVTNEKLFF. For the CDR3, the DNA is TGTGCCAGCAGCCAAGACACGGTAACTAATGAAAAACTGTTTTTT.

J is TRBJ2-1 and V is TRBV5-1, with 12 bases lining up with TRBD2. J lost 8 bases, V lost 5 bases, and 8 bases had no gene match. The germline V gene encodes CDR1 SGHRS and CDR2 YFSETQ. The CDR3 extends over 15 amino acids. The CDR3 DNA follows: TGCGCCAGCAGGCCTCGACTAGCGGGAGTGGATGAGCAGTTCTTC. Encoded protein: CASRPRLAGVDEQFF.

The genes are TRBV6-1 and TRBJ2-6; D might be TRBD1 (6 bases). The CDR3 contains 15 residues. The germline V gene has CDR1 MNHNS and CDR2 SASEGT. V lost 4 bases and J lost 3, with 10 bases in between. The CDR3, as DNA: TGTGCCAGCAGTGCGACAGGTGGTGGGGCCAACGTCCTGACTTTC. Residues: CASSATGGGANVLTF.

The chain carries TRBV6-5 and TRBJ1-5, with D uncertain. CDR1 MNHEY and CDR2 SVGAGI come from the germline V gene. The CDR3 covers 14 residues. Trimming removed 5 bases from V and 1 base from J, with 9 bases in between. The CDR3 reads CASSVVGSNQPQHF. DNA of the CDR3: TGTGCCAGCAGTGTAGTTGGGAGCAATCAGCCCCAGCATTTT.